This T cell receptor beta chain comes out of a study of cytomegalovirus exposure and HLA in healthy donors. As for this clone: Its antigen is unknown.

In the PCR, 60 Vbeta and 13 Jbeta primers were used. Clones were read by immunoSEQ multiplex PCR, and TCRdb kept only the in-frame ones, dropping some. The sample yields under 40,000 clones, over 90% seen once. Study results and limitations: It was assumed in the presence/absence analyses that sequencing depth was roughly uniform across donors. The authors listed around 150 TCR beta chains as cytomegalovirus-associated.

Germline CDR1 is MGHRA and CDR2 is YSYEKL. After removal of 2 bases from V and 4 bases from J, the junction contained 2 bases not matched to a gene. The CDR3 loop spans 13 amino acids. This TCR was recovered from a woman aged 18-30 years in good health and CMV-seronegative. The rearrangement joins TRBV4-1 to TRBJ2-7; 7 bases map to TRBD1. Sequenced material: PBMCs. CDR3 protein: CASSQIRGYEQYF. CDR3 bases: TGCGCCAGCAGCCAAATCAGGGGGTACGAGCAGTACTTC.